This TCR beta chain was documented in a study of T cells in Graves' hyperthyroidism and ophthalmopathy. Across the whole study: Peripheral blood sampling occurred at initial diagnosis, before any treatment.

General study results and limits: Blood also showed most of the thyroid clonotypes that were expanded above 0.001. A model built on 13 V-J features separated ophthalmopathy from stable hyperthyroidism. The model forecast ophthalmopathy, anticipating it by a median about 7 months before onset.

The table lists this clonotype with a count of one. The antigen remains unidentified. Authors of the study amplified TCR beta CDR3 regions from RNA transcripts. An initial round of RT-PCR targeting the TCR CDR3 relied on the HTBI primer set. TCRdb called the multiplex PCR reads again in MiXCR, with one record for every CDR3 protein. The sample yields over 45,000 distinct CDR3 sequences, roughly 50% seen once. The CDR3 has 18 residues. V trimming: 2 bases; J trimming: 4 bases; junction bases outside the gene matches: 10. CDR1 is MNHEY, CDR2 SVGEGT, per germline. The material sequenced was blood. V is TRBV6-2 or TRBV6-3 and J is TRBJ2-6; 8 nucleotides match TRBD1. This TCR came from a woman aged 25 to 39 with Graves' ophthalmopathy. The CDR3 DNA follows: TGTGCCAGCAGTTACGATAAGACAGGGGCGGAGGGGGCCAACGTCCTGACTTTC. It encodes CASSYDKTGAEGANVLTF.